The clone carrying this T cell receptor beta chain was seen at least ten times. This record belongs to a study of T cells after yellow fever vaccination. TCRdb used MiXCR to reprocess the 5' RACE reads, holding one entry per CDR3 protein. In the table there are 68,000 or so distinct CDR3 sequences, approximately 7% of which are singletons. V lost 0 bases and J lost 10, with 7 bases in between. The CDR3 runs 13 residues. The sequences come from CD8+ T cells sorted from PBMCs, collected about 49 days after the first yellow fever vaccination. The source is a man younger than 35 who received the YFV17D yellow fever vaccine. V usage is TRBV12-3 or TRBV12-4 and J usage is TRBJ1-6, with D tentatively TRBD1 (5 bases). DNA of the CDR3: TGTGCCAGCAGTTTAGCAGGGGTCTCACCCCTCCACTTT. Translated: CASSLAGVSPLHF.